The source of this T cell receptor (beta chain) is a study of control samples from healthy donors and cancer patients. The CDR3 consists of 13 residues. Looked up from germline, CDR1 is LNHDA and CDR2 is SQIVND (reference sequence). Trimming left V 3 bases short and J 8 bases short, with 10 bases between. Produced via immunoSEQ multiplex PCR; TCRdb's table is partial and in-frame only. The table records about 170,000 clones, 90% to 95% of them present only once. Source material: blood. The source is a woman aged 25 to 45 in good health. The V call is TRBV19, the J call TRBJ1-4; perhaps TRBD1 as D (5 bases). The CDR3 is CASSIRRGEKLFF. In DNA form, the CDR3 reads TGTGCCAGTAGTATCCGTCGGGGGGAAAAACTGTTTTTT.